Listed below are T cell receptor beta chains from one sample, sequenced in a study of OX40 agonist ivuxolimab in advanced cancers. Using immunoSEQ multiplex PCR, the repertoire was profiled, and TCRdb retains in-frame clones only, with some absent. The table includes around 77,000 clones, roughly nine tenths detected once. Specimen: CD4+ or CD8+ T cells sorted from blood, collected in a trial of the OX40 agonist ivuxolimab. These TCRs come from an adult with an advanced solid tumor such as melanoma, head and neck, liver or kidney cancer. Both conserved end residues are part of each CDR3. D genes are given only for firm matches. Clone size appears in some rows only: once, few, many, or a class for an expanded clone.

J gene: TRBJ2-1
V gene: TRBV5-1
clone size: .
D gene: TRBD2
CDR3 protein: CASRGGSGRLSYNEQFF
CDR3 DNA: TGCGCCAGCCGAGGGGGTAGCGGGAGACTCTCCTACAATGAGCAGTTCTTC

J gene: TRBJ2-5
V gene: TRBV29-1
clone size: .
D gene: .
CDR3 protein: CSVGAPGRETQYF
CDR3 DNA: TGCAGCGTGGGGGCGCCGGGCAGGGAGACCCAGTACTTC

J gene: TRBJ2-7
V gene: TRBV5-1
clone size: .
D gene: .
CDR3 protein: CASSSRWQPPSEQYF
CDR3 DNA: TGCGCCAGCAGCTCTCGGTGGCAGCCTCCAAGCGAGCAGTACTTC

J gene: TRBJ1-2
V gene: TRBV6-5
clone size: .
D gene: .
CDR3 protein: CASSPGTTGGYTF
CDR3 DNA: TGTGCCAGCAGCCCCGGGACAACGGGTGGCTACACCTTC

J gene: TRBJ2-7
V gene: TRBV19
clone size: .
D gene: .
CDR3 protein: CASSMGGWSYEQYF
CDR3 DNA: TGTGCCAGTAGTATGGGGGGATGGTCCTACGAGCAGTACTTC

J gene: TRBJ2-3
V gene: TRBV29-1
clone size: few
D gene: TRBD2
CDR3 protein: CSGTSAGGTDTQYF
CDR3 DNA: TGCAGCGGCACTTCAGCGGGAGGCACAGATACGCAGTATTTT

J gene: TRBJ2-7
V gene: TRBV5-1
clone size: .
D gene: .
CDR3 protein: CASSLVPDTYEQYF
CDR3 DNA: TGCGCCAGCAGCTTGGTTCCCGACACCTACGAGCAGTACTTC

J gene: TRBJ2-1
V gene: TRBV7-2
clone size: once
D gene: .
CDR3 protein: CASTLWFSDNEQFF
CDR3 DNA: TGTGCCAGCACCCTCTGGTTCAGTGACAATGAGCAGTTCTTC

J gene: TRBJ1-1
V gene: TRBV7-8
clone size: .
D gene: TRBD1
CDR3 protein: CASSLARGLEAFF
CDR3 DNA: TGTGCCAGCAGCTTAGCGAGGGGGCTTGAAGCTTTCTTT

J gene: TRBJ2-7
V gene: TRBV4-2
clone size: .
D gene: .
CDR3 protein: CASSRRADEQYF
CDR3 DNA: TGTGCCAGCAGCCGCCGGGCCGACGAGCAGTACTTC

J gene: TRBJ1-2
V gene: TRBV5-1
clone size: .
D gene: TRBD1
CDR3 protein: CASSLEGQGSRGYTF
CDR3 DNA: TGCGCCAGCAGCTTGGAGGGACAGGGAAGTAGAGGCTACACCTTC

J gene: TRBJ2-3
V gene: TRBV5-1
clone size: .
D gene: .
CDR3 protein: CASSGVGAGSSTDTQYF
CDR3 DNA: TGCGCCAGCAGTGGGGTTGGAGCGGGTTCTAGCACAGATACGCAGTATTTT

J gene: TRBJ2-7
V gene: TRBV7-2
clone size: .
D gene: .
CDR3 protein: CASSLWLEEQYF
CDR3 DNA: TGTGCCAGCAGCTTATGGTTGGAAGAGCAGTACTTC

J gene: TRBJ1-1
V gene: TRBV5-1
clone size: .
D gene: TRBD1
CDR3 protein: CASSPQGTGTEAFF
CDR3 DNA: TGCGCCAGCAGCCCACAGGGGACCGGCACTGAAGCTTTCTTT

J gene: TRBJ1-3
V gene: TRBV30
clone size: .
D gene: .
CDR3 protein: CAWTPGYSGNTIYF
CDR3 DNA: TGTGCCTGGACCCCCGGCTACTCTGGAAACACCATATATTTT

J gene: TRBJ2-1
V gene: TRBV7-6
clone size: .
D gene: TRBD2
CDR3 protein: CASSLASGSSYNEQFF
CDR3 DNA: TGTGCCAGCAGCTTAGCTAGCGGGAGCTCCTACAATGAGCAGTTCTTC

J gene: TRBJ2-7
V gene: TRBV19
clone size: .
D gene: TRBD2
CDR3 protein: CASNLAGGYEQYF
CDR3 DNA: TGTGCCAGTAACCTAGCGGGAGGGTACGAGCAGTACTTC

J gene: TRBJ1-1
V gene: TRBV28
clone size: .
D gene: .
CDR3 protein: CASRSREEGTEAFF
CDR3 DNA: TGTGCCAGCAGGTCGAGGGAGGAGGGCACTGAAGCTTTCTTT

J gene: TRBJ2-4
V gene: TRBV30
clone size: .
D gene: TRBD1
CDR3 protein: CAWSGQGGIQYF
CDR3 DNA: TGTGCCTGGAGTGGACAGGGCGGCATTCAGTACTTC

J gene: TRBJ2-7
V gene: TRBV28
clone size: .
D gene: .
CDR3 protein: CASSPPTGTYPREQYF
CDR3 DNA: TGTGCCAGCAGTCCTCCGACGGGGACATACCCTCGAGAGCAGTACTTC

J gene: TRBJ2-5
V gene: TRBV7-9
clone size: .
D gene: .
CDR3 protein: CASSLFRGPSKETQYF
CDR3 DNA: TGTGCCAGCAGCTTATTCAGGGGACCCAGTAAAGAGACCCAGTACTTC

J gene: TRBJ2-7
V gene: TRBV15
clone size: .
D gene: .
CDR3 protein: CATSRDLGTYEQYF
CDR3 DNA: TGTGCCACCAGCAGAGATTTAGGGACCTACGAGCAGTACTTC

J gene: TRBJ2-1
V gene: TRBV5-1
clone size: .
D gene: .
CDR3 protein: CASSPTGGMGYNEQFF
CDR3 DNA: TGCGCCAGCAGCCCCACCGGGGGCATGGGGTACAATGAGCAGTTCTTC

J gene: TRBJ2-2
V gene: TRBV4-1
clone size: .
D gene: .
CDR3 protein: CASSQGKAGNTGELFF
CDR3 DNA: TGCGCCAGCAGCCAAGGGAAAGCGGGGAACACCGGGGAGCTGTTTTTT

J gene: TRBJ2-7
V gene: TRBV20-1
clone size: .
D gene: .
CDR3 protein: CSATDLYEQYF
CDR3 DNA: TGCAGTGCTACGGACCTCTACGAGCAGTACTTC

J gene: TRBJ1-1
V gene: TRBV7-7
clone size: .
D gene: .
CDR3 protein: CASSLAEGTEAFF
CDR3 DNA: TGTGCTAGCAGCTTAGCCGAGGGAACTGAAGCTTTCTTT

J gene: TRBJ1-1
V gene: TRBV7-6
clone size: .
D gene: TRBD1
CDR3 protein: CASSLAGQGVAEAFF
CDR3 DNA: TGTGCCAGCAGCTTAGCGGGACAGGGAGTCGCTGAAGCTTTCTTT

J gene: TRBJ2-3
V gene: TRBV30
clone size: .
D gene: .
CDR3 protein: CAWSEVATDTQYF
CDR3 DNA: TGTGCCTGGAGTGAGGTTGCCACAGATACGCAGTATTTT

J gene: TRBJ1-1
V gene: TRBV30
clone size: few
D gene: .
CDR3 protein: CAWNPGVTEAFF
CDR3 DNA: TGTGCCTGGAACCCGGGGGTAACTGAAGCTTTCTTT

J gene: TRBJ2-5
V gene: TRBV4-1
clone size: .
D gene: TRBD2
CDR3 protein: CASSQGLAGGGETQYF
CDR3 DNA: TGCGCCAGCAGCCAAGGACTAGCGGGAGGGGGCGAGACCCAGTACTTC

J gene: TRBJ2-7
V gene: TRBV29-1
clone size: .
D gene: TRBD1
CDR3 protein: CSVDRDRGNEQYF
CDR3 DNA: TGCAGCGTTGACAGGGACAGGGGCAACGAGCAGTACTTC

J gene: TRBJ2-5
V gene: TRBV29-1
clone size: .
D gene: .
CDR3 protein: CSALRVLETQYF
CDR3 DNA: TGCAGCGCACTCCGGGTTTTGGAGACCCAGTACTTC

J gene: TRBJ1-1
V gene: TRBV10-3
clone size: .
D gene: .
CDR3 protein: CAISQVNTEAFF
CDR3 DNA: TGTGCCATCAGTCAGGTGAACACTGAAGCTTTCTTT

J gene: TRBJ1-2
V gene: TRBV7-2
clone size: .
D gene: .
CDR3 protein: CASSLVLFGGRGSGYTF
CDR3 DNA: TGTGCCAGCAGCTTAGTACTGTTCGGCGGCAGGGGAAGTGGCTACACCTTC

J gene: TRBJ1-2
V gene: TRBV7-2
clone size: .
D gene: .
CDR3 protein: CASSLALRVRDYGYTF
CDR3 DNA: TGTGCCAGCAGCTTAGCGCTACGGGTCAGGGACTATGGCTACACCTTC

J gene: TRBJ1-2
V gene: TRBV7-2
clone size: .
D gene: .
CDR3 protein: CASRPQVELYGYTF
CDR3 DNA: TGTGCCAGCAGGCCCCAGGTGGAACTCTATGGCTACACCTTC

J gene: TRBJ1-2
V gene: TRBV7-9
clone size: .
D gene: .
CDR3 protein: CASSLGGAGGYTF
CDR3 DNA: TGTGCCAGCAGCCTCGGAGGGGCAGGTGGCTACACCTTC

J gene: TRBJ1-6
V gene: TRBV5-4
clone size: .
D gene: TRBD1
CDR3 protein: CASSLKRQGANSPLHF
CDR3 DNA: TGTGCCAGCAGCCTGAAGAGACAGGGGGCTAATTCACCCCTCCACTTT

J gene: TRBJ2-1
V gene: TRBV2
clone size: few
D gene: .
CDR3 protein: CASRQQRLSYNEQFF
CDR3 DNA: TGTGCCAGCAGACAACAGCGCCTCTCCTACAATGAGCAGTTCTTC

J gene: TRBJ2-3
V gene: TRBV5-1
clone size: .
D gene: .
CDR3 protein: CASFERSGGTDTQYF
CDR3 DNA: TGCGCCAGCTTTGAACGGAGCGGCGGCACAGATACGCAGTATTTT

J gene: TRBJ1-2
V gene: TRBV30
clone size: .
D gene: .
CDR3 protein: CAGHREGGSPYGYTF
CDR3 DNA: TGTGCCGGTCACCGGGAGGGGGGCTCCCCCTATGGCTACACCTTC

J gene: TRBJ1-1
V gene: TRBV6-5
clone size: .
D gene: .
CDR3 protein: CASTLIPGAEAFF
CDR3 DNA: TGTGCCAGCACCTTGATCCCGGGGGCTGAAGCTTTCTTT

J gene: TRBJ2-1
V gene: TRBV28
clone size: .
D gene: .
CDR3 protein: CASSLPRMDSYNEQFF
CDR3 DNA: TGTGCCAGCAGTTTGCCAAGAATGGACAGTTACAATGAGCAGTTCTTC

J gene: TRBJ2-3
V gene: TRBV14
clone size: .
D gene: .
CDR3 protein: CASRIGGSKVLDTQYF
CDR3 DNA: TGTGCCAGCAGGATCGGGGGTTCTAAGGTACTGGATACGCAGTATTTT

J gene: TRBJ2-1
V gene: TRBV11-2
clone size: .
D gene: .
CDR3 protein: CASSSPGGGYEQFF
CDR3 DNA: TGTGCCAGCAGCTCCCCCGGGGGTGGCTATGAGCAGTTCTTC

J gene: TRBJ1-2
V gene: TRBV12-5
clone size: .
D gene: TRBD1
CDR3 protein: CASGPPGGGTVYGYTF
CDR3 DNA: TGTGCTAGTGGTCCCCCAGGGGGGGGAACCGTTTATGGCTACACCTTC

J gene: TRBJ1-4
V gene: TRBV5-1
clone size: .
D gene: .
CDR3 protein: CASSLENEKLFF
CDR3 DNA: TGCGCCAGCTCTTTGGAAAATGAAAAACTGTTTTTT

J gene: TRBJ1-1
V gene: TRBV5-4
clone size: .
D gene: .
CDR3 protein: CASSFGTEAFF
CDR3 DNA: TGTGCCAGCAGCTTCGGCACTGAAGCTTTCTTT

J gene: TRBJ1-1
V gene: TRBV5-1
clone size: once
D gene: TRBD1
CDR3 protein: CASSPQGAGRTEAFF
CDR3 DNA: TGCGCCAGCAGCCCACAGGGGGCAGGAAGGACTGAAGCTTTCTTT

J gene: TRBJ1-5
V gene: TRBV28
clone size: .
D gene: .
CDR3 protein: CASSLRFGLLGQPQHF
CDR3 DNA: TGTGCCAGCAGTTTACGATTCGGACTCCTGGGGCAGCCCCAGCATTTT

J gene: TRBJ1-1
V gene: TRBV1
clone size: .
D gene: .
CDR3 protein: CTSLDFYTEAFF
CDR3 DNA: TGCACCAGCCTAGACTTTTACACTGAAGCTTTCTTT